This TCR beta chain was observed in a study of memory CD4+ T cells and cytomegalovirus serostatus. Study information: Donors were healthy Belgian adults, 10 or so CMV seropositive and 20 to 25 seronegative.

Produced via immunoSEQ multiplex PCR; TCRdb's table is partial and in-frame only. The repertoire consists of 30,000 to 40,000 clones, with around 78% occurring once and the leading ten covering roughly 0.76%. A single count supports this clone. The CDR3 loop spans 13 amino acids. CDR1 is SGDLS and CDR2 is YYNGEE in the germline V gene. Trimming stripped 7 bases from V and 0 bases from J, with 10 bases between. The sort gate was single viable CD3+CD4+CD8-CD45RO+ cells for memory CD4+ T cells. Donors' CMV status reflects serum IgG against pp150, pp28, p38, p52. The clonotype comes from an adult in good health and CMV-seronegative. The sample comprised memory CD4+ T cells from blood. The chain employs TRBV9 and TRBJ1-1; D is uncertain. The CDR3 DNA reads TGTGCCAGCTCATCATCCCTGAACACTGAAGCTTTCTTT. Its protein product is CASSSSLNTEAFF. Using reference TRBV9 and TRBJ1-1 for the parts outside the CDR3, the full variable domain is DSGVTQTPKHLITATGQRVTLRCSPRSGDLSVYWYQQSLDQGLQFLIQYYNGEERAKGNILERFSAQQFPDLHSELNLSSLELGDSALYFCASSSSLNTEAFFGQGTRLTVV.